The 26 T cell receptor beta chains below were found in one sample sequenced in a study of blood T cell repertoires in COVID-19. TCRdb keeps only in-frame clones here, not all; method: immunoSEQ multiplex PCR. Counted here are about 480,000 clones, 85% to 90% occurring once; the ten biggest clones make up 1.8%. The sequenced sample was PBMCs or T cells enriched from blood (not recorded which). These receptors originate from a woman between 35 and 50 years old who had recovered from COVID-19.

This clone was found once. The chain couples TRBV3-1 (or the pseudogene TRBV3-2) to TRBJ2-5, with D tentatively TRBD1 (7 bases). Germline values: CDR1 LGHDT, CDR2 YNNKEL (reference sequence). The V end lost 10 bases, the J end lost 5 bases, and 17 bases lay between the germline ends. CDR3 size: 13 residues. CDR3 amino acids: CATTPGGRETQYF. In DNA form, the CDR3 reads TGTGCCACAACCCCAGGGGGGAGGGAGACCCAGTACTTC.

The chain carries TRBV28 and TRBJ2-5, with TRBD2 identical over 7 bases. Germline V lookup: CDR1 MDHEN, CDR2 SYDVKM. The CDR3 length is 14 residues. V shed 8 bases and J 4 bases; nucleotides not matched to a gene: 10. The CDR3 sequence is CASWAGDGAETQYF. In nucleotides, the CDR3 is TGTGCCAGCTGGGCGGGAGATGGGGCAGAGACCCAGTACTTC.

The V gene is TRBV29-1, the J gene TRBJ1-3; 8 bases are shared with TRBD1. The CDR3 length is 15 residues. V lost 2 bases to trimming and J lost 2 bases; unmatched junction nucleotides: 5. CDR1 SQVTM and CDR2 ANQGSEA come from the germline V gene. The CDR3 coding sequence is TGCAGCGTTGAACGCCAGGACAGGGCTGGAAACACCATATATTTT. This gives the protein CSVERQDRAGNTIYF.

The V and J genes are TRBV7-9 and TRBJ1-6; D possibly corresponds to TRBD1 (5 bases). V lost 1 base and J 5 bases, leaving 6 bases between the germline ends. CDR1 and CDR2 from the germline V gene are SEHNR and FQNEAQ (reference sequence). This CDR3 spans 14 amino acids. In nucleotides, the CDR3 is TGTGCCAGCAGCTTAGAGGGGAATAATTCACCCCTCCACTTT. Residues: CASSLEGNNSPLHF.

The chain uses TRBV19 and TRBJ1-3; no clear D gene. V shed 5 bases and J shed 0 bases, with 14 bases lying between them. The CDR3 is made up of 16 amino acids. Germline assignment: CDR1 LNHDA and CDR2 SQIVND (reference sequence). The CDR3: CASSSRRFSSGNTIYF. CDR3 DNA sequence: TGTGCCAGTAGTTCTCGGCGGTTTAGCTCTGGAAACACCATATATTTT.

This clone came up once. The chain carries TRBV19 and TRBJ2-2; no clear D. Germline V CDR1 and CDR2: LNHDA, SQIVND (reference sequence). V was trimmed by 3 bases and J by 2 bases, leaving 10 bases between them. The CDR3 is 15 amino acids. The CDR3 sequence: CASSIFSSNTGELFF. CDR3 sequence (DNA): TGTGCCAGTAGTATTTTTAGTTCTAACACCGGGGAGCTGTTTTTT.

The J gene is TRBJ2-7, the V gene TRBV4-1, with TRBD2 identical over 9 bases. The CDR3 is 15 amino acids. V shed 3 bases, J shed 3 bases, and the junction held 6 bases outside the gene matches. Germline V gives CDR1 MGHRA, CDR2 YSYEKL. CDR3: CASSQTSGPYYEQYF. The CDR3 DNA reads TGCGCCAGCAGCCAGACTAGCGGTCCATACTACGAGCAGTACTTC.

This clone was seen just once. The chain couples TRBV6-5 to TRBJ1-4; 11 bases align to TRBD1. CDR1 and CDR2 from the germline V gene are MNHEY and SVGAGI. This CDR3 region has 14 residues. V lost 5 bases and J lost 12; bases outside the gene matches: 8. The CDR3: CASSLDRGRRELFF. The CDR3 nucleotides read TGTGCCAGCAGTCTGGACAGGGGGCGCCGGGAACTGTTTTTT.

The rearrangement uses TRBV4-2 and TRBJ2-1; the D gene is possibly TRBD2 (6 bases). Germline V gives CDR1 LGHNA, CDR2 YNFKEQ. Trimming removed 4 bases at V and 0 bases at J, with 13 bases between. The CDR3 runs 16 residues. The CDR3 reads CASSPLSGYSYNEQFF. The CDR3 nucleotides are TGTGCCAGCAGCCCACTTAGCGGTTACTCCTACAATGAGCAGTTCTTC.

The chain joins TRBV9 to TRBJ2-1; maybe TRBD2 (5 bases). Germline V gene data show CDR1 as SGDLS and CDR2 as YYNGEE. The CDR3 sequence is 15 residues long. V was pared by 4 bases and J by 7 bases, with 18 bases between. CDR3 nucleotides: TGTGCCAGCAGCCCCCCTCCGGCTAGCTGGAATGAGCAGTTCTTC. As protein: CASSPPPASWNEQFF.

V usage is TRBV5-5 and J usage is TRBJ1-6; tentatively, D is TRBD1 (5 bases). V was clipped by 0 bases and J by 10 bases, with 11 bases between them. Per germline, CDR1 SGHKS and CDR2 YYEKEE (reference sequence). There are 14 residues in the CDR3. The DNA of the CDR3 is TGTGCCAGCAGCTTGGTCGAGACAGACTCACCCCTCCACTTT. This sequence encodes CASSLVETDSPLHF.

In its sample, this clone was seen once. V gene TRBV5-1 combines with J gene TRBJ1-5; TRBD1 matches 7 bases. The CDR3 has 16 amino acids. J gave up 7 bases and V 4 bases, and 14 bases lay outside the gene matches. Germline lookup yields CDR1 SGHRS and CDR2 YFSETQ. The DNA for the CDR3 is TGCGCCAGCAGCAAGGACAGGTTAGATGCAGGACAGCCCCAGCATTTT. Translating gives CASSKDRLDAGQPQHF.

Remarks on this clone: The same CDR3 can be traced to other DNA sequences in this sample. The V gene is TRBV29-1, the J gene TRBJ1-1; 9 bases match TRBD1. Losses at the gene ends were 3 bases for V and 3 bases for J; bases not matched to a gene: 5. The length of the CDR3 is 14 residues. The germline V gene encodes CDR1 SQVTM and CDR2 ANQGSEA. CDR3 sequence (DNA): TGCAGCGTTGAGGGACAGGGAGGTGACACTGAAGCTTTCTTT. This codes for CSVEGQGGDTEAFF.

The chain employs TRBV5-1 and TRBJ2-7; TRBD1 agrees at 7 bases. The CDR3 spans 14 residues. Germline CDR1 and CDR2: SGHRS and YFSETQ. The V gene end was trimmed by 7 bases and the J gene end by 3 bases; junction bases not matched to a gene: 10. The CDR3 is CASGRQGYGYEQYF. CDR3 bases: TGCGCCAGCGGTCGACAGGGTTACGGCTACGAGCAGTACTTC.

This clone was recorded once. The CDR3 DNA follows: TGTGCCAGCAGCTTCGGGACAGGGAGGGCCTATGGCTACACCTTC. Protein product: CASSFGTGRAYGYTF. The rearrangement links TRBV7-9 to TRBJ1-2; TRBD1 agrees at 9 bases. Germline-derived CDR1 and CDR2 are SEHNR and FQNEAQ (reference sequence). J lost 4 bases, V lost 3 bases, and 6 bases had no gene match. The CDR3 is made up of 15 amino acids. The whole variable domain, filled in from reference TRBV7-9 and TRBJ1-2, reads DTGVSQNPRHKITKRGQNVTFRCDPISEHNRLYWYRQTLGQGPEFLTYFQNEAQLEKSRLLSDRFSAERPKGSFSTLEIQRTEQGDSAMYLCASSFGTGRAYGYTFGSGTRLTVV.

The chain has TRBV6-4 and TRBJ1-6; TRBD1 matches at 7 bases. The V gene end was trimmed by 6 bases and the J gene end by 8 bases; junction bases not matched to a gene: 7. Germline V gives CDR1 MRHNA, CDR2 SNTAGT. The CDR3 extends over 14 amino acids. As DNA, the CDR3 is TGTGCCAGCAGAGATGACAGGGCAGATTCACCCCTCCACTTT. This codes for CASRDDRADSPLHF.

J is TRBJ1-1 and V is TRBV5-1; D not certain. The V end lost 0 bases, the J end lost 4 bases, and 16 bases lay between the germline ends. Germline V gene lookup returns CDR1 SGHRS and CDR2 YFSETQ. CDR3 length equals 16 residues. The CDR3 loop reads CASSLEFERRSTEAFF. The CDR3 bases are TGCGCCAGCAGCTTGGAGTTTGAACGGAGGAGCACTGAAGCTTTCTTT.

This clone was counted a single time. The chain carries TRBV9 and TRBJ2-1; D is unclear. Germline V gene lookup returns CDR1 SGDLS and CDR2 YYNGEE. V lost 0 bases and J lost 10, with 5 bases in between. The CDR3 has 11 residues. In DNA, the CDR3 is TGTGCCAGCAGCGTAGGCCTAGAGCAGTTCTTC. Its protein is CASSVGLEQFF.

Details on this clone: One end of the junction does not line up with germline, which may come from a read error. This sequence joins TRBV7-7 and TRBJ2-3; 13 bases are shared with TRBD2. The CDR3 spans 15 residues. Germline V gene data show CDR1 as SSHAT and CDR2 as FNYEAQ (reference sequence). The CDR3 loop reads CASSLGLAGTDTQYF. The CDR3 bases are TGTGCTAGCAGCTTGGGACTAGCGGGAACAGATACGCAGTATTTT.

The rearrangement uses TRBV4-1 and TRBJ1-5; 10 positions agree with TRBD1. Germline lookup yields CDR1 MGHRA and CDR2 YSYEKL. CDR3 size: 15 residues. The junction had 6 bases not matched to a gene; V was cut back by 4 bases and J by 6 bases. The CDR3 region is CASSRMTGGFQPQHF. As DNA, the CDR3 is TGCGCCAGCAGCCGAATGACAGGGGGCTTTCAGCCCCAGCATTTT.

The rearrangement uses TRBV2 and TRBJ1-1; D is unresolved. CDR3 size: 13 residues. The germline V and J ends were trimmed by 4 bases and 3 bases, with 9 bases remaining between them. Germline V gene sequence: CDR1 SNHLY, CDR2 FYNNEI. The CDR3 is CASSALGYTEAFF. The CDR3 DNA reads TGTGCCAGCAGTGCCCTCGGTTACACTGAAGCTTTCTTT.

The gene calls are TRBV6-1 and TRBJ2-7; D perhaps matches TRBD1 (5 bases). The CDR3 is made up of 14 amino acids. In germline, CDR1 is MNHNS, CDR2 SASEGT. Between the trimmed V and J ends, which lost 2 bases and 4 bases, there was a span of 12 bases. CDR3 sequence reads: CASSEWGSIYEQYF. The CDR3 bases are TGTGCCAGCAGTGAATGGGGCTCAATATACGAGCAGTACTTC.

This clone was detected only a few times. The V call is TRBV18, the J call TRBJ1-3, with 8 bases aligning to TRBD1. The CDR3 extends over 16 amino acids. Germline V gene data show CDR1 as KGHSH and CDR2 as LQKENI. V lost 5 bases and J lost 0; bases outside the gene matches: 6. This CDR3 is CASSLRTGSSGNTIYF. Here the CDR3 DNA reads TGTGCCAGCTCATTAAGGACAGGGAGCTCTGGAAACACCATATATTTT.

CDR3 in DNA: TGTGCCAGCAGCCGCTCTAAACAGACGGCCACCTACGAGCAGTACTTC. Translated: CASSRSKQTATYEQYF. This chain joins TRBV7-2 and TRBJ2-7, with unresolved D. The V gene's germline CDR1 is SGHTA and CDR2 FQGNSA. There are 16 residues in the CDR3. V lost 5 bases to trimming and J lost 2 bases, with 19 bases between them.

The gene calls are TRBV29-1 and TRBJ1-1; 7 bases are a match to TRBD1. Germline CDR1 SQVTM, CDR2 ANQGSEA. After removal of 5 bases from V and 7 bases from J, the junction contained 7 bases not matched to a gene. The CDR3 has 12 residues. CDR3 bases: TGCAGCGTTTCCAGGGGGGCTTTTGAAGCTTTCTTT. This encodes CSVSRGAFEAFF.

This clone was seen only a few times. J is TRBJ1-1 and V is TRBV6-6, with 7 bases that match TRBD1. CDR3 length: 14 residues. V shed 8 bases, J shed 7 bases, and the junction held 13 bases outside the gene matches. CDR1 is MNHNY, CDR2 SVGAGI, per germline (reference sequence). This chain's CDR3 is CASLGQPITNEAFF. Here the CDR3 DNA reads TGTGCCAGCCTGGGACAGCCTATAACAAATGAAGCTTTCTTT.